This T cell receptor beta chain is from a study of regulatory T cells in long-lasting Graves disease. CDR1 is MGHRA and CDR2 is YSYEKL in the germline V gene. The CDR3 runs 15 residues. V gave up 4 bases and J gave up 1 base, with 13 bases separating them. Time point specified: newly diagnosed GD, antithyroid drugs for less than 3 months. RNA from PBMCs was the source of the TCR library. Combining iRepertoire HTBI primers with Arm-PCR of CDR3 regions, the authors built TCR beta libraries. TCRdb ran MiXCR on the multiplex PCR reads and lists one entry per CDR3 protein. Of around 400,000 distinct CDR3 sequences listed, 15% to 19% were seen once; the top ten hold 20% to 25%. This clonotype has just a few counts.

The V call is TRBV4-1, the J call TRBJ1-1; D might be TRBD1 (5 bases). The sample here was peripheral blood mononuclear cells (PBMCs), taken at new diagnosis, from a patient treated with antithyroid drugs. This clonotype originated in a female donor with Graves disease. CDR3 nucleotide sequence: TGCGCCAGCAGCCCAACGGGACGGGGGAACACTGAAGCTTTCTTT. The encoded protein is CASSPTGRGNTEAFF.